The subject of this entry is one T cell receptor beta chain. The data originate from a study of Ad26.COV2.S vaccination and SARS-CoV-2 variants. The table came from immunoSEQ multiplex PCR; TCRdb's copy has only in-frame clones and leaves some out. The sample lists about 680,000 clones, around 92% occurring once. The treatment here: approximately 18 received Ad26.COV2.S at low or high dose, single or two shots; a few received placebo; per-sample allocation not given. Day 63 after the first injection of vaccine or placebo was the sampling time. V was clipped by 0 bases and J by 8 bases, with 8 bases between them. Germline lookup yields CDR1 SGHAT and CDR2 FQNNGV. The length of the CDR3 is 13 residues.

The chain combines TRBV11-2 with TRBJ2-1; a possible D gene is TRBD1 (6 bases). This sequence originates from a person aged 18 to 65 who received the Ad26.COV2.S COVID-19 vaccine or a placebo. The input for sequencing was peripheral blood, taken in a trial of Ad26.COV2.S vaccine versus placebo. The CDR3 sequence is CASSLDRQDEQFF. In nucleotides, the CDR3 is TGTGCCAGCAGCTTAGACAGACAGGATGAGCAGTTCTTC.